A selection of T cell receptor beta chains follows, all from one sample in a study of glioma-infiltrating T cells after dendritic cell vaccination. Clones were sequenced by immunoSEQ multiplex PCR, and TCRdb holds only the in-frame ones, with some missing. Here the sample spans about 76,000 clones, around 86% being singletons. The sequences come from blood, collected after dendritic cell vaccination. Source of these receptors: a human donor with glioblastoma. Both conserved end residues are part of each CDR3. A D gene is named only where the DNA matches it firmly. Clone size appears in some rows only: once, few, many, or a class for an expanded clone.

clone size: NA
D gene: TRBD1
J gene: TRBJ2-3
V gene: TRBV5-1
CDR3 protein: CASSLSGTGTDTQYF
CDR3 DNA: TGCGCCAGCAGCCTTTCTGGGACAGGGACAGATACGCAGTATTTT

clone size: NA
D gene: NA
J gene: TRBJ1-5
V gene: TRBV9
CDR3 protein: CASGQTDSNQPQHF
CDR3 DNA: TGTGCCAGCGGGCAAACCGATAGCAATCAGCCCCAGCATTTT

clone size: once
D gene: TRBD2
J gene: TRBJ2-3
V gene: TRBV2
CDR3 protein: CAFYMGKSGGLWTDTQYF
CDR3 DNA: TGTGCCTTCTACATGGGGAAAAGCGGGGGGCTGTGGACAGATACGCAGTATTTT

clone size: NA
D gene: TRBD2
J gene: TRBJ2-2
V gene: TRBV9
CDR3 protein: CASSVLAGVDAGELFF
CDR3 DNA: TGTGCCAGCAGCGTATTAGCGGGGGTCGACGCCGGGGAGCTGTTTTTT

clone size: few
D gene: NA
J gene: TRBJ1-6
V gene: TRBV6-1
CDR3 protein: CASIGHINSPLHF
CDR3 DNA: TGTGCCAGTATAGGACATATTAATTCACCCCTCCACTTT

clone size: NA
D gene: TRBD1
J gene: TRBJ1-2
V gene: TRBV6-5
CDR3 protein: CASRRRGQDGYTF
CDR3 DNA: TGTGCCAGCAGGAGGAGGGGACAGGATGGCTACACCTTC

clone size: NA
D gene: NA
J gene: TRBJ1-6
V gene: TRBV27
CDR3 protein: CASSLMTGSSNSPLHF
CDR3 DNA: TGTGCCAGCAGTTTAATGACAGGTTCTTCTAATTCACCCCTCCACTTT

clone size: once
D gene: NA
J gene: TRBJ2-7
V gene: TRBV6-1
CDR3 protein: CASSPAGSYEQYF
CDR3 DNA: TGTGCCAGCTCGCCGGCAGGTTCCTACGAGCAGTACTTC

clone size: NA
D gene: TRBD2
J gene: TRBJ2-1
V gene: TRBV7-2
CDR3 protein: CASSRGLAGYNEQFF
CDR3 DNA: TGTGCCAGCAGCCGGGGACTAGCGGGTTACAATGAGCAGTTCTTC

clone size: NA
D gene: NA
J gene: TRBJ2-2
V gene: TRBV6-5
CDR3 protein: CASRAQSSGTGELFF
CDR3 DNA: TGTGCCAGCAGGGCCCAAAGCTCAGGAACCGGGGAGCTGTTTTTT

clone size: NA
D gene: TRBD1
J gene: TRBJ1-6
V gene: TRBV5-5
CDR3 protein: CASSLLYLPGQLNSPLHF
CDR3 DNA: TGTGCCAGCAGCTTGCTATATCTCCCGGGACAGCTGAATTCACCCCTCCACTTT

clone size: NA
D gene: TRBD1
J gene: TRBJ1-2
V gene: TRBV5-1
CDR3 protein: CASSSFDQGADGYTF
CDR3 DNA: TGCGCCAGCAGCTCGTTTGATCAGGGGGCAGACGGCTACACCTTC

clone size: once
D gene: NA
J gene: TRBJ2-3
V gene: TRBV19
CDR3 protein: CASSPLGGFTDTQYF
CDR3 DNA: TGTGCCAGTAGTCCCCTAGGAGGATTCACAGATACGCAGTATTTT

clone size: NA
D gene: TRBD2
J gene: TRBJ2-1
V gene: TRBV9
CDR3 protein: CASSPTSGGAKYNEQFF
CDR3 DNA: TGTGCCAGCAGCCCGACTAGCGGGGGGGCGAAGTACAATGAGCAGTTCTTC

clone size: NA
D gene: NA
J gene: TRBJ1-1
V gene: TRBV4-3
CDR3 protein: CASSQTGTLGGTEAFF
CDR3 DNA: TGCGCCAGCAGCCAAACCGGGACCTTGGGGGGCACTGAAGCTTTCTTT

clone size: NA
D gene: TRBD1
J gene: TRBJ2-5
V gene: TRBV25-1
CDR3 protein: CASSLQDRVGETQYF
CDR3 DNA: TGTGCCAGCAGTTTACAGGACAGGGTGGGAGAGACCCAGTACTTC

clone size: NA
D gene: NA
J gene: TRBJ1-6
V gene: TRBV12-5
CDR3 protein: CASGSGSNSPLHF
CDR3 DNA: TGTGCTAGTGGTTCAGGGTCCAATTCACCCCTCCACTTT

clone size: NA
D gene: NA
J gene: TRBJ1-5
V gene: TRBV12-5
CDR3 protein: CASGPDSSNQPQHF
CDR3 DNA: TGTGCTAGTGGCCCGGACAGTTCCAATCAGCCCCAGCATTTT

clone size: once
D gene: NA
J gene: TRBJ1-5
V gene: TRBV6-1
CDR3 protein: CASSARGGNQPQHF
CDR3 DNA: TGTGCCAGCAGCGCCAGGGGAGGCAATCAGCCCCAGCATTTT

clone size: NA
D gene: TRBD2
J gene: TRBJ2-7
V gene: TRBV6-1
CDR3 protein: CASSDQVSASGGPLYEQYF
CDR3 DNA: TGTGCCAGCAGTGACCAGGTCAGCGCTAGCGGCGGACCCCTCTACGAGCAGTACTTC

clone size: NA
D gene: NA
J gene: TRBJ1-2
V gene: TRBV6-5
CDR3 protein: CASTASGTRVGYTF
CDR3 DNA: TGTGCCAGCACGGCCTCCGGGACAAGAGTCGGCTACACCTTC

clone size: NA
D gene: TRBD1
J gene: TRBJ2-6
V gene: TRBV5-1
CDR3 protein: CASSRWTGLQGANVLTF
CDR3 DNA: TGCGCCAGCAGCCGTTGGACAGGGTTGCAGGGGGCCAACGTCCTGACTTTC

clone size: NA
D gene: NA
J gene: TRBJ2-1
V gene: TRBV5-4
CDR3 protein: CASSLDSEQFF
CDR3 DNA: TGTGCCAGCAGCTTGGATAGTGAGCAGTTCTTC

clone size: NA
D gene: NA
J gene: TRBJ1-4
V gene: TRBV19
CDR3 protein: CASRGRENEKLFF
CDR3 DNA: TGTGCCAGTAGGGGCAGGGAAAATGAAAAACTGTTTTTT

clone size: once
D gene: NA
J gene: TRBJ2-1
V gene: TRBV9
CDR3 protein: CASSVESKRDEQFF
CDR3 DNA: TGTGCCAGCAGCGTAGAATCCAAGAGGGATGAGCAGTTCTTC

clone size: NA
D gene: NA
J gene: TRBJ2-7
V gene: TRBV5-4
CDR3 protein: CASSLWASPPYEQYF
CDR3 DNA: TGTGCCAGCAGCTTGTGGGCCAGCCCACCCTACGAGCAGTACTTC

clone size: NA
D gene: NA
J gene: TRBJ2-5
V gene: TRBV10-2
CDR3 protein: CASLQETQYF
CDR3 DNA: TGCGCCAGTCTCCAAGAGACCCAGTACTTC

clone size: NA
D gene: NA
J gene: TRBJ2-4
V gene: TRBV4-1
CDR3 protein: CASSQVGQTKNIQYF
CDR3 DNA: TGCGCCAGCAGCCAAGTCGGACAGACGAAAAACATTCAGTACTTC

clone size: NA
D gene: TRBD1
J gene: TRBJ2-7
V gene: TRBV7-3
CDR3 protein: CASSMDRGLSYEQYF
CDR3 DNA: TGTGCCAGCAGCATGGACAGGGGCCTCTCCTACGAGCAGTACTTC

clone size: NA
D gene: NA
J gene: TRBJ2-2
V gene: TRBV7-2
CDR3 protein: CASSPGSWTANTGELFF
CDR3 DNA: TGTGCCAGCAGCCCAGGTTCGTGGACAGCGAACACCGGGGAGCTGTTTTTT

clone size: NA
D gene: TRBD1
J gene: TRBJ1-4
V gene: TRBV9
CDR3 protein: CASSAGQGVGEKLFF
CDR3 DNA: TGTGCCAGCAGCGCCGGACAGGGAGTAGGAGAAAAACTGTTTTTT

clone size: NA
D gene: TRBD1
J gene: TRBJ2-5
V gene: TRBV4-3
CDR3 protein: CASSQAGRGHETQYF
CDR3 DNA: TGCGCCAGCAGCCAAGCAGGCAGGGGGCATGAGACCCAGTACTTC

clone size: NA
D gene: TRBD2
J gene: TRBJ2-1
V gene: TRBV4-2
CDR3 protein: CASSPETSGGEQFF
CDR3 DNA: TGTGCCAGCAGCCCGGAGACTAGCGGGGGGGAGCAGTTCTTC

clone size: NA
D gene: TRBD2
J gene: TRBJ2-1
V gene: TRBV20-1
CDR3 protein: CSATGGGEQFF
CDR3 DNA: TGCAGTGCTACGGGGGGTGGTGAGCAGTTCTTC

clone size: NA
D gene: NA
J gene: TRBJ2-5
V gene: TRBV5-4
CDR3 protein: CASSLDPQQETQYF
CDR3 DNA: TGTGCCAGCAGCTTGGATCCACAGCAAGAGACCCAGTACTTC

clone size: NA
D gene: TRBD1
J gene: TRBJ1-2
V gene: TRBV11-3
CDR3 protein: CASSVLQGADYGYTF
CDR3 DNA: TGTGCCAGCAGCGTATTACAGGGGGCTGACTATGGCTACACCTTC

clone size: NA
D gene: TRBD1
J gene: TRBJ1-3
V gene: TRBV5-1
CDR3 protein: CATSSGTASGNTIYF
CDR3 DNA: TGCGCCACCAGTTCTGGGACAGCCTCTGGAAACACCATATATTTT

clone size: NA
D gene: TRBD1
J gene: TRBJ1-6
V gene: TRBV11-2
CDR3 protein: CASSFGRGRQGINSPLHF
CDR3 DNA: TGTGCCAGCAGCTTTGGGCGGGGTCGACAGGGAATTAATTCACCCCTCCACTTT

clone size: NA
D gene: NA
J gene: TRBJ1-2
V gene: TRBV6-1
CDR3 protein: CAGGKVGFSYGYTF
CDR3 DNA: TGTGCCGGGGGGAAAGTGGGTTTTAGCTATGGCTACACCTTC

clone size: once
D gene: NA
J gene: TRBJ1-4
V gene: TRBV15
CDR3 protein: CATSPRGNGEKLFF
CDR3 DNA: TGTGCCACCAGCCCCCGGGGGAACGGGGAAAAACTGTTTTTT

clone size: once
D gene: TRBD2
J gene: TRBJ2-1
V gene: TRBV9
CDR3 protein: CASSVRAGESVYNEQFF
CDR3 DNA: TGTGCCAGCAGCGTTAGAGCGGGAGAATCTGTCTACAATGAGCAGTTCTTC

clone size: NA
D gene: NA
J gene: TRBJ2-2
V gene: TRBV2
CDR3 protein: CASSGQAAPAGELFF
CDR3 DNA: TGTGCCAGCAGTGGACAGGCGGCCCCTGCCGGGGAGCTGTTTTTT